What follows is one T cell receptor beta chain and its context. The authors' processing: Estimation of nucleated cell counts was performed using reference gene primer amplification. Here immunoSEQ multiplex PCR was the method, and the copy in TCRdb shows in-frame clones only, minus some. V and J calls and clone size are copied from that table; D and trimming were computed from the DNA. There are fewer than 250,000 clones in the sample; 87% occur only once, and roughly 7.2% lies in the top ten. The record originates from a study of blood T cell repertoires in COVID-19. At the level of the study: Samples representing acute and convalescent COVID-19 were sourced from the United States, Italy and Spain. T cells, B-cell-depleted T cells, or PBMCs provided the cDNA or gDNA that served as material.

With 4 bases removed from V and 2 bases from J, the gap between germline ends came to 8 bases. Germline V gene data show CDR1 as SNHLY and CDR2 as FYNNEI. The CDR3 covers 14 residues. The sequenced sample consisted of PBMCs or T cells enriched from blood (not recorded which). This chain joins TRBV2 and TRBJ2-2, with D unresolved. This sequence was found in a man aged 30-40 years in a cohort exposed to, infected with or recovered from COVID-19 (not recorded which). CDR3 region: CASSAYTNTGELFF. The CDR3 bases are TGTGCCAGCAGTGCTTACACCAACACCGGGGAGCTGTTTTTT. Using reference TRBV2 and TRBJ2-2 for the parts outside the CDR3, the full variable domain is EPEVTQTPSHQVTQMGQEVILRCVPISNHLYFYWYRQILGQKVEFLVSFYNNEISEKSEIFDDQFSVERPDGSNFTLKIRSTKLEDSAMYFCASSAYTNTGELFFGEGSRLTVL.